The clone carrying this T cell receptor beta chain was detected only a few times. Its antigen is currently unknown. Read data end 3 residues before the CDR3 end; the end is taken from the germline J gene. This record belongs to a study of T cell clonality in common variable immunodeficiency. Study-wide results and limits: Common variable immunodeficiency TCR beta sequences reportedly had fewer deletions and N-nucleotide insertions.

This CDR3 has 14 amino acids. V dropped 3 bases and J dropped 4; count of bases not matched to a gene: 4. Germline V gene lookup returns CDR1 LNHDA and CDR2 SQIVND (reference sequence). This table comes from immunoSEQ multiplex PCR, and its TCRdb copy is limited to in-frame clones, with some not included. Sampling found about 17,000 clones, none seen once. The clonotype originates from a human donor with common variable immunodeficiency. The material sequenced was peripheral blood mononuclear cells. V usage is TRBV19 and J usage is TRBJ2-5; 8 nucleotides align to TRBD1. CDR3 sequence reads: CASSIQGALETQYF. The sequenced CDR3 bases are TGTGCCAGTAGTATCCAGGGGGCTCTAGAGACC.